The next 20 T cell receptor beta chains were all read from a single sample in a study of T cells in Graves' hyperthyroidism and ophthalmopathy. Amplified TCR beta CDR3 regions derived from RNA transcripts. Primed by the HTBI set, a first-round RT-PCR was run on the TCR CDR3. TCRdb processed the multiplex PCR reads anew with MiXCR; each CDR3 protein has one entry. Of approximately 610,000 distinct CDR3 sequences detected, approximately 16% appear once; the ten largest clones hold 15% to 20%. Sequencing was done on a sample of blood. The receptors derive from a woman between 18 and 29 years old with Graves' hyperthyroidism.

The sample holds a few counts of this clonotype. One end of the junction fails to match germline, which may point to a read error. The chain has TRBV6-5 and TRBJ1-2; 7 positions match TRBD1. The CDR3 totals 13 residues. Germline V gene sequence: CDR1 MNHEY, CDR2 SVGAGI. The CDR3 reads CASSNSGGNGYTF. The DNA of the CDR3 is TGTGCCAGCAGTAACTCAGGGGGGAATGGCTACACCTTC.

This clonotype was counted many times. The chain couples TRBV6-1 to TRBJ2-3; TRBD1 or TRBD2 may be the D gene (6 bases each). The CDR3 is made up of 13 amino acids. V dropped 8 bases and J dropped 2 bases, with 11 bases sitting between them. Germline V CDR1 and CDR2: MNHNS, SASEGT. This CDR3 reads CASSRGPTDTQYF. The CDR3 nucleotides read TGTGCCAGCTCCCGGGGGCCCACAGATACGCAGTATTTT.

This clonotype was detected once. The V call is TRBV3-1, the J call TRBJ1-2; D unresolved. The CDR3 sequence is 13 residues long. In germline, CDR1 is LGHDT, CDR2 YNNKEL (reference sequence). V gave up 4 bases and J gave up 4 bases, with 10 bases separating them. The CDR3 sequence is CASSPGPGYGYTF. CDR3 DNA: TGTGCCAGCAGCCCCGGGCCGGGCTATGGCTACACCTTC. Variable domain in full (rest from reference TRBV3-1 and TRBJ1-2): DTAVSQTPKYLVTQMGNDKSIKCEQNLGHDTMYWYKQDSKKFLKIMFSYNNKELIINETVPNRFSPKSPDKAHLNLHINSLELGDSAVYFCASSPGPGYGYTFGSGTRLTVV.

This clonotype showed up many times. For the CDR3, the DNA is TGTGCCAGCAGCTTTATGGGGGGCTCGGAGACCCAGTACTTC. Translating gives CASSFMGGSETQYF. The gene calls are TRBV9 and TRBJ2-5; D is tentatively TRBD1 or TRBD2 (6 bases each). Germline-derived CDR1 and CDR2 are SGDLS and YYNGEE. Trimming cost V 4 bases and J 5 bases, with 15 bases left between them. CDR3 length equals 14 residues. Supplemented by reference TRBV9 and TRBJ2-5, the full variable domain reads DSGVTQTPKHLITATGQRVTLRCSPRSGDLSVYWYQQSLDQGLQFLIQYYNGEERAKGNILERFSAQQFPDLHSELNLSSLELGDSALYFCASSFMGGSETQYFGPGTRLLVL.

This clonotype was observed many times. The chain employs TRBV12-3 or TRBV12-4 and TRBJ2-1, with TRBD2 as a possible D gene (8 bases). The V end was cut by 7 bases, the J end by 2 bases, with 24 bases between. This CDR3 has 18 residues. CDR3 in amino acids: CASTIRRGRGDAYNEQFF. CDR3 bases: TGTGCCAGCACCATCCGGAGGGGGCGGGGGGACGCCTACAATGAGCAGTTCTTC.

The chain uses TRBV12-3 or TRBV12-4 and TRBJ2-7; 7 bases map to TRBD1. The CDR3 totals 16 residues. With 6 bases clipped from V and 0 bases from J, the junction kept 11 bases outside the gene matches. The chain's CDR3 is CASRHQGQWRSYEQYF. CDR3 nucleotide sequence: TGTGCCAGCAGACACCAGGGACAGTGGCGCTCCTACGAGCAGTACTTC.

DNA of the CDR3: TGTGCCAGCAGCGGACAGGGGGCTGTTCGCAATGAGCAGTTCTTC. It translates to CASSGQGAVRNEQFF. The V gene is TRBV9, the J gene TRBJ2-1; 10 bases agree with TRBD1. This CDR3 has 15 residues. J was trimmed by 6 bases and V by 3 bases; bases with no gene match: 6. Germline CDR1 is SGDLS and CDR2 is YYNGEE.

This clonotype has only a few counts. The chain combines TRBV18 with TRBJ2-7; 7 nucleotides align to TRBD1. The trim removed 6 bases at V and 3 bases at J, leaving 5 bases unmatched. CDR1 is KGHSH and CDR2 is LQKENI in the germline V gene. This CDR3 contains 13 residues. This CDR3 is CASSQGQNYEQYF. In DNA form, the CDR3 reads TGTGCCAGCTCGCAGGGACAGAACTACGAGCAGTACTTC.

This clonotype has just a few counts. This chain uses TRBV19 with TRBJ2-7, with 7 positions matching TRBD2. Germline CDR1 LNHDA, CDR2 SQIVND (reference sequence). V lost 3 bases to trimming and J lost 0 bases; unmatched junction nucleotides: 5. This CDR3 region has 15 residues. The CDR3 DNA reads TGTGCCAGTAGTATGGGAGCGGGGAGCTCCTACGAGCAGTACTTC. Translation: CASSMGAGSSYEQYF. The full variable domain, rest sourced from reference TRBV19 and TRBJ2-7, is DGGITQSPKYLFRKEGQNVTLSCEQNLNHDAMYWYRQDPGQGLRLIYYSQIVNDFQKGDIAEGYSVSREKKESFPLTVTSAQKNPTAFYLCASSMGAGSSYEQYFGPGTRLTVT.

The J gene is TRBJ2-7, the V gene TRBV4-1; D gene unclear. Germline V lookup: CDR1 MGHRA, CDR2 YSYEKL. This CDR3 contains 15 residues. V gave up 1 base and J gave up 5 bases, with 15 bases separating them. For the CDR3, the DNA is TGCGCCAGCAGCCAAGTGGGCCTACTTCTCGACGAGCAGTACTTC. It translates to CASSQVGLLLDEQYF.

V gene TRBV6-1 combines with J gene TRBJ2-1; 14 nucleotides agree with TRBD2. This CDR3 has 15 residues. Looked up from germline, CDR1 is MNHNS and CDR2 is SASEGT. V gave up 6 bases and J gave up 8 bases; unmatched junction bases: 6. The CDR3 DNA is TGTGCCAGCAGGGATGGACTAGCGGGAGGAGATGAGCAGTTCTTC. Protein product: CASRDGLAGGDEQFF.

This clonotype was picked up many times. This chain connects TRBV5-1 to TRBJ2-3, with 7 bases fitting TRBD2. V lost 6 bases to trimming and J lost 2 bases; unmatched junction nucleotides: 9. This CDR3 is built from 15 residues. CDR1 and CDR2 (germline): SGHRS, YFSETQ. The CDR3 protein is CASNGPSGDTDTQYF. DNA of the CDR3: TGCGCCAGCAATGGGCCTAGCGGAGACACAGATACGCAGTATTTT.

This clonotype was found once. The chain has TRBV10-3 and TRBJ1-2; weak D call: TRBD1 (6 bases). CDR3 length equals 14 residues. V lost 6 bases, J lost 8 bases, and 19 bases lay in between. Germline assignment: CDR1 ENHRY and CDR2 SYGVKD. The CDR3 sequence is CAIRESNRERGYTF. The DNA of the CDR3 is TGTGCCATCAGAGAATCCAACAGGGAGAGGGGCTACACCTTC.

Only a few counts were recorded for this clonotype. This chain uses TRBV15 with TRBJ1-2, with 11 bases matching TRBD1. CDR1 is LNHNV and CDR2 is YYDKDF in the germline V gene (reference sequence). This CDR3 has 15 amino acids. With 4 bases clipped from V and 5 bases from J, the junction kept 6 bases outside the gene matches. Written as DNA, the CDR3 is TGTGCCACCAGCACCGGACAGGGGGCGCGGTATGGCTACACCTTC. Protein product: CATSTGQGARYGYTF.

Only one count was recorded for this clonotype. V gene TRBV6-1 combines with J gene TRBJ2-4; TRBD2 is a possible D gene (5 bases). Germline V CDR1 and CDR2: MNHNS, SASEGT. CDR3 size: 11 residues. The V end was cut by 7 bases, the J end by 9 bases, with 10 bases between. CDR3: CASKSGTIQYF. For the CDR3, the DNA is TGTGCCAGCAAAAGCGGAACCATTCAGTACTTC.

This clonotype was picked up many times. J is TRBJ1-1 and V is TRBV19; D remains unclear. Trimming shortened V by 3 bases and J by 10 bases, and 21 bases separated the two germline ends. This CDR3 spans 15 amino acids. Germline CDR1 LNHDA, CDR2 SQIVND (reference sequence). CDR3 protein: CASSIGGIGLVGAFF. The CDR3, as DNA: TGTGCCAGTAGTATTGGAGGGATTGGATTAGTTGGAGCTTTCTTT. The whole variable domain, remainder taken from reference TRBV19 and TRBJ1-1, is DGGITQSPKYLFRKEGQNVTLSCEQNLNHDAMYWYRQDPGQGLRLIYYSQIVNDFQKGDIAEGYSVSREKKESFPLTVTSAQKNPTAFYLCASSIGGIGLVGAFFGQGTRLTVV.

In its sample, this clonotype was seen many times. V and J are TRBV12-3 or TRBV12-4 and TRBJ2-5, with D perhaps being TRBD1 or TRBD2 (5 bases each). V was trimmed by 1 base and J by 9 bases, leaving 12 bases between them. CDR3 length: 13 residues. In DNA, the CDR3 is TGTGCCAGCAGTTTAGGAGGGACCAGGTCCCAGTACTTC. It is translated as CASSLGGTRSQYF.

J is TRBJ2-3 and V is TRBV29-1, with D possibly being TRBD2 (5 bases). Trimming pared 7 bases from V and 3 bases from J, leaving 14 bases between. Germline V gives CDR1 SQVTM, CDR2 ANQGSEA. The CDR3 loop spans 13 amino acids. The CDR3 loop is CSGGRERTDTQYF. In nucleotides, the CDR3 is TGCAGCGGGGGAAGGGAGAGAACAGATACGCAGTATTTT.

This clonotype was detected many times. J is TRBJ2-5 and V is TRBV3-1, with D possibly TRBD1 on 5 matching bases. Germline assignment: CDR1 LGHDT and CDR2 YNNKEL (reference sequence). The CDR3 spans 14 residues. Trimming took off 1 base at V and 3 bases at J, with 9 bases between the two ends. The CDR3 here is CASSQAAREETQYF. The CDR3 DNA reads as TGTGCCAGCAGCCAAGCTGCCAGGGAAGAGACCCAGTACTTC.

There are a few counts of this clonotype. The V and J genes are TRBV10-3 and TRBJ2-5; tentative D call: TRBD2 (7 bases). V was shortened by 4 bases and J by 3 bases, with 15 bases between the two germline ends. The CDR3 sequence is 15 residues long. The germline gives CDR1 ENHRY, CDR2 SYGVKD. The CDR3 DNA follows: TGTGCCATCAGTGTGGGGGGGGCCCGGGAAGAGACCCAGTACTTC. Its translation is CAISVGGAREETQYF.